This T cell receptor beta chain is drawn from a study of OX40 agonist ivuxolimab in advanced cancers. Context from the whole study: Ivuxolimab was an agonistic, fully human IgG2 monoclonal antibody directed against OX40 (CD134), a costimulatory receptor. Intravenous ivuxolimab was administered to patients every 2 weeks at six dose levels: 0.01, 0.1, 0.3, 1.5, 3 and 10 mg/kg. Of the 50 or so patients in dose escalation, some 20 had hepatocellular carcinoma, some 15 had melanoma, 9 had renal cell carcinoma and 9 had head and neck cancer. In the dose-escalation cohort, approximately 83% of patients were male, and the mean age was roughly 60 years with a range of about 20 to 80. Patients were allowed to have had prior anti-PD-1, anti-PD-L1 or anti-CTLA-4 therapy, and roughly 40% of the dose-escalation patients had been treated with checkpoint inhibitors. Three dose-escalation patients achieved partial responses, one with hepatocellular carcinoma and two with cutaneous melanoma. Peripheral TCRbeta sequencing aimed to test whether ivuxolimab altered TCR sequence diversity and caused clonal T-cell expansion. The paper covers the monotherapy dose-escalation part of the phase I ivuxolimab trial, which included N ≈ 50 patients. Here is what the overall study found, with its caveats: In the 0.1-3.0 mg/kg groups, partial responders were among the patients with the lowest normalized peripheral clonal expansion, particularly in CD8+ T cells. After ivuxolimab, more expanded clones were found on average in CD8+ T cells than in CD4+ T cells. The antigen specificity of the peripheral T cells that underwent clonal expansion was not determined. At doses from 0.1 to 3.0 mg/kg, clonal expansion was seen in both CD4+ and CD8+ blood T cells between baseline and week 6. Low levels of normalized T-cell clonal expansion were also seen in some patients who did not respond.

Genomic DNA was extracted from sorted cells for sequencing of the TCRbeta CDR3 region. The immunoSEQ Assay was used for sequencing of TCRbeta CDR3 regions. The source is immuneACCESS, and TCRdb retained only in-frame sequences with V and J called. Part of the clones is not carried over; for the studies checked, unresolved V genes explain less than half of this, and the remainder is unexplained. The sample table shows about 58,000 clones, and roughly 77% are seen once. The top ten clones comprise 0.75% to 0.8% of the sample. About this clone: Its cognate antigen has yet to be identified. Within one base of it there is no much larger clone, and no base qualities were kept.

Reading the germline V gene gives CDR1 ENHRY and CDR2 SYGVKD. Its CDR3 holds 14 amino acids, cysteine through phenylalanine. The sequence is cut down to CDR3 DNA, 42 bases in frame from base 1. A distance of 17 bases separates the germline ends of V and J, which lose 8 bases and 7 bases respectively. The trial excluded patients who had a history of autoimmune disease or who were on systemic immunosuppression. In every dose cohort, peripheral blood was drawn for TCR sequencing at baseline, cycle 4 day 1, and cycle 7 day 1. Samples were obtained from an open-label, multicenter, first-in-human phase I dose-escalation trial of ivuxolimab. Adults with locally advanced or metastatic melanoma, renal cell, hepatocellular, or head and neck squamous cell carcinoma were enrolled in the trial. CD4+ and CD8+ T cells were sorted separately from peripheral blood before TCR sequencing.

The sequence was obtained from an adult with an advanced solid tumor such as melanoma, head and neck, liver or kidney cancer. Sequenced material: CD4+ or CD8+ T cells sorted from blood, taken in a trial of the OX40 agonist ivuxolimab. This receptor chain uses TRBV10-3 and TRBJ1-4, and TRBD1 may be the D gene, going by 5 matching bases. The DNA reads TGTGCCATCCGAGGGGCGCAAAAAGGTGAAAAACTGTTTTTT. It specifies CAIRGAQKGEKLFF.